This T cell receptor beta chain appears in the sequencing data of a study of shared clonotypes between healthy human individuals. General observations from the study: Among donors, the sharing of clonotypes was expected to be influenced by sequencing depth. The study sampled only blood, and tissue repertoires likely differ. Naive subsets usually exceeded memory subsets in estimated richness. Limited genetic and exposure-history diversity came from having few donors.

There are 14 residues in the CDR3. Germline lookup yields CDR1 SGHRS and CDR2 YFSETQ. Between the trimmed V and J ends, which lost 0 bases and 10 bases, there was a span of 14 bases. Concerning this clone: Its target is not known.

TCRdb's copy holds only in-frame clones and misses some; the assay was immunoSEQ multiplex PCR. The table shows roughly 2.4 million clones, with 95% occurring only once. V gene TRBV5-1 combines with J gene TRBJ2-4; D uncertain. Specimen: naive CD4+ T cells sorted from blood. Subset reported: CD45RA+ positively selected. This TCR was recovered from a man younger than 30 in good health. Here the CDR3 reads CASSLGSPQEIQYF. The CDR3 DNA follows: TGCGCCAGCAGCTTGGGCAGCCCGCAAGAGATTCAGTACTTC.